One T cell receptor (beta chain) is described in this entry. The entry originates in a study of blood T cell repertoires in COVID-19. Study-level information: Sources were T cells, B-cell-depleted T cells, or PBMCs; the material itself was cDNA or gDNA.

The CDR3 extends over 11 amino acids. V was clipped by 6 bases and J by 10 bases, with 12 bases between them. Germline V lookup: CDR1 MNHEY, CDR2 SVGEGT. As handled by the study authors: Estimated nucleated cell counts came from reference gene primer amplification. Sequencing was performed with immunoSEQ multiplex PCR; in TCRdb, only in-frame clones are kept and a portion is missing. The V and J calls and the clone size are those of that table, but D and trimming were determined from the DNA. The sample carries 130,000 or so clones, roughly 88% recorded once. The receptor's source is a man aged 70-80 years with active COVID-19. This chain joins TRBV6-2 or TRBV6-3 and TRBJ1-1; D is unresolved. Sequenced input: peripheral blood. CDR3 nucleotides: TGTGCCAGCAGCACGGGAAGGCGAGCTTTCTTT. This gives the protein CASSTGRRAFF.